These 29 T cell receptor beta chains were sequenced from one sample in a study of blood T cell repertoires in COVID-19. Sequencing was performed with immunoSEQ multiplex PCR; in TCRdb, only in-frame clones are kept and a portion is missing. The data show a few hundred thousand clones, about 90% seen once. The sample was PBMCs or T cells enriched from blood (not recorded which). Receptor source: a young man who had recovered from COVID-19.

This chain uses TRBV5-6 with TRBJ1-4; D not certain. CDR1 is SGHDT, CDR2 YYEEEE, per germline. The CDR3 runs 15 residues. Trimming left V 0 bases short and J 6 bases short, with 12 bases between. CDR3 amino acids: CASSLGLGVDEKLFF. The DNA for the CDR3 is TGTGCCAGCAGCTTGGGGCTGGGAGTGGATGAAAAACTGTTTTTT.

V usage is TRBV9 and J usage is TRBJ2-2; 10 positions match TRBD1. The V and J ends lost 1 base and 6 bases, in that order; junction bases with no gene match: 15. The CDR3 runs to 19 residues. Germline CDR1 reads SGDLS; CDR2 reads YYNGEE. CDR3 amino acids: CASSVSGQGLGGRSGELFF. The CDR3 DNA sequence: TGTGCCAGCAGCGTATCGGGACAGGGGCTTGGCGGGAGGTCCGGGGAGCTGTTTTTT.

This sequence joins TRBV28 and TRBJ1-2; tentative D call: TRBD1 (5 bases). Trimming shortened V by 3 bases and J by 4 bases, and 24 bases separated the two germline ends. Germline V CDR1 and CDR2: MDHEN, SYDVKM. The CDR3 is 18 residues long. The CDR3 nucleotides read TGTGCCAGCAGTTTCTGGGTCTTTGGCGGGACCCAGCTCTATGGCTACACCTTC. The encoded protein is CASSFWVFGGTQLYGYTF.

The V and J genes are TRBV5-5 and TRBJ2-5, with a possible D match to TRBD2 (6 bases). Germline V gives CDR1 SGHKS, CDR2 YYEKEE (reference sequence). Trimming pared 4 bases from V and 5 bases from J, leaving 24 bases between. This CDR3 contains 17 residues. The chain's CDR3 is CASSVQPGGTAGETQYF. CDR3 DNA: TGTGCCAGCAGCGTTCAGCCCGGTGGCACCGCGGGGGAGACCCAGTACTTC.

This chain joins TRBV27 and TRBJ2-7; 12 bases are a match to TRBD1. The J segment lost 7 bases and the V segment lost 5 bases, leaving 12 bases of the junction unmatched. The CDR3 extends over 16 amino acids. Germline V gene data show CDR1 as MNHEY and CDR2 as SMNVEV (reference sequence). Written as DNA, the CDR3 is TGTGCCAGCAGTCCGAATCCGGGACAGGGGGCGGGGGAGCAGTACTTC. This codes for CASSPNPGQGAGEQYF.

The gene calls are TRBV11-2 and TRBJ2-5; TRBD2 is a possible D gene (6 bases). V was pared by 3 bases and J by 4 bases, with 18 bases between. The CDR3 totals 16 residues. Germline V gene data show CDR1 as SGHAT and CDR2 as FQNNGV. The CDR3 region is CASSLLGDSQRETQYF. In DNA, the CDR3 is TGTGCCAGCAGCTTGTTGGGGGACTCGCAACGAGAGACCCAGTACTTC.

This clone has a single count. The CDR3 sequence: CASSSDLPGLTYEQYF. CDR3 bases: TGTGCCAGCAGTTCTGATCTCCCGGGACTAACCTACGAGCAGTACTTC. This rearrangement joins TRBV27 to TRBJ2-7, with 7 positions matching TRBD2. Germline lookup yields CDR1 MNHEY and CDR2 SMNVEV (reference sequence). J gave up 2 bases and V 4 bases, and 11 bases lay outside the gene matches. There are 16 residues in the CDR3.

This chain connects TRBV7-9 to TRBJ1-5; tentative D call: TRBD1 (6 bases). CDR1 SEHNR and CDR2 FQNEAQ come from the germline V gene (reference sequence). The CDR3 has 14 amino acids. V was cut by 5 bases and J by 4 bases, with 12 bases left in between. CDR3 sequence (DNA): TGTGCCAGCAGCCCTACAGGGTGGAATCAGCCCCAGCATTTT. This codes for CASSPTGWNQPQHF.

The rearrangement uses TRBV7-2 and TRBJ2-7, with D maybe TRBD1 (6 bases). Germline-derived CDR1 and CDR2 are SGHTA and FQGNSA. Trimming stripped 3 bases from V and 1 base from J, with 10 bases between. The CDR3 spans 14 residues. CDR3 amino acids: CASSFGTSSYEQYF. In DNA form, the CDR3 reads TGTGCCAGCAGCTTCGGGACATCTTCCTACGAGCAGTACTTC.

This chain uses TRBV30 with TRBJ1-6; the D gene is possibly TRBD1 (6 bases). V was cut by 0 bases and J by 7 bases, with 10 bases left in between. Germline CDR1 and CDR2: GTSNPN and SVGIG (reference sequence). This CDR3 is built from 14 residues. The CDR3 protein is CAWSVGQNNSPLHF. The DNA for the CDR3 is TGTGCCTGGAGTGTAGGACAGAACAATTCACCCCTCCACTTT.

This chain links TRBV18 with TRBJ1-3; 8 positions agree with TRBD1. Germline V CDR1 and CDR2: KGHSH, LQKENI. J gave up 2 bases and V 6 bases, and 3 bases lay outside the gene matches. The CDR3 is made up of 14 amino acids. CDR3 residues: CASSRGQAGNTIYF. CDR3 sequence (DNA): TGTGCCAGCTCCCGGGGACAGGCTGGAAACACCATATATTTT.

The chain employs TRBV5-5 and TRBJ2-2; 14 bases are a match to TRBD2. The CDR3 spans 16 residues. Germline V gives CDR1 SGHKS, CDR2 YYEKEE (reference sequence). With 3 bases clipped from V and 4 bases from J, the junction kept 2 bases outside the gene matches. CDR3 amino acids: CASSYGLAGGTGELFF. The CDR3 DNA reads TGTGCCAGCAGCTACGGACTAGCGGGAGGCACCGGGGAGCTGTTTTTT.

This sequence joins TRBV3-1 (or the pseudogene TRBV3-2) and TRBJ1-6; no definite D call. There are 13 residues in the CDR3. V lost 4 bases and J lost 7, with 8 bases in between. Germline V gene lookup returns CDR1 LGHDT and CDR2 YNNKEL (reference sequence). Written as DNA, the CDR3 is TGTGCCAGCAGCCGCGACGGGAATTCACCCCTCCACTTT. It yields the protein CASSRDGNSPLHF.

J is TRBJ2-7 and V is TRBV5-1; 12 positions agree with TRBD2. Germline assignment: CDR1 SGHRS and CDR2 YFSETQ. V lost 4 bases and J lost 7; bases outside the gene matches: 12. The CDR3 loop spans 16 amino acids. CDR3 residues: CASSMGLAGQGGEQYF. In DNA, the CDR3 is TGCGCCAGCAGCATGGGACTAGCGGGTCAAGGGGGGGAGCAGTACTTC. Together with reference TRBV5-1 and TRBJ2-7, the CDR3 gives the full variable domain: KAGVTQTPRYLIKTRGQQVTLSCSPISGHRSVSWYQQTPGQGLQFLFEYFSETQRNKGNFPGRFSGRQFSNSRSEMNVSTLELGDSALYLCASSMGLAGQGGEQYFGPGTRLTVT.

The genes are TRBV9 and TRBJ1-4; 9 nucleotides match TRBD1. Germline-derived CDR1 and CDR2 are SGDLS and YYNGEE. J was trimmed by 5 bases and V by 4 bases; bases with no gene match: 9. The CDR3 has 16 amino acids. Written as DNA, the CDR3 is TGTGCCAGCAGCAGAGCCCCGACAGGGGGAAATGAAAAACTGTTTTTT. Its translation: CASSRAPTGGNEKLFF.

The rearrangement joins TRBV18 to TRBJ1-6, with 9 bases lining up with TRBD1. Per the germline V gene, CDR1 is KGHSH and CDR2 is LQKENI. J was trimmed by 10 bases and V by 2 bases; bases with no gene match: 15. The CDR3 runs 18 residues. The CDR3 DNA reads TGTGCCAGCTCACCAACGTACCAAACAGGGGGCGTAAAGTCACCCCTCCACTTT. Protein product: CASSPTYQTGGVKSPLHF.

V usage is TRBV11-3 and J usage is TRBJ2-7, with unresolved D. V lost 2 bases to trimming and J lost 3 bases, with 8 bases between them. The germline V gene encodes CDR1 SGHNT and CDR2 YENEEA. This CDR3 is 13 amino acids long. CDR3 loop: CASSLTGDYEQYF. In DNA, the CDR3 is TGTGCCAGCAGCTTAACGGGTGACTACGAGCAGTACTTC.

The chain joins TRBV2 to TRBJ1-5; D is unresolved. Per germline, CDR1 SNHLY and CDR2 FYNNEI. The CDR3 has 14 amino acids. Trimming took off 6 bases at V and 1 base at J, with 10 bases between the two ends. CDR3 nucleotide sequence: TGTGCCAGCAGAGAGGGTTTGAGCAATCAGCCCCAGCATTTT. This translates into CASREGLSNQPQHF.

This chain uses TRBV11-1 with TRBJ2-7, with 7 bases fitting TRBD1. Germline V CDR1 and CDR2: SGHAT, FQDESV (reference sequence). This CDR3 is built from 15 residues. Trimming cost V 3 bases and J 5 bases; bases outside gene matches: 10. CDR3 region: CASSFRATGTDEQYF. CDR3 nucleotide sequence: TGTGCCAGCAGCTTTCGAGCGACAGGGACGGACGAGCAGTACTTC.

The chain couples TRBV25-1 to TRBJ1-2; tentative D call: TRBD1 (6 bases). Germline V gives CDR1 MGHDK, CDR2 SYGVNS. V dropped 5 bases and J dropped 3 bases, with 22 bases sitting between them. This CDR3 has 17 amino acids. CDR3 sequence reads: CASSPRDNRMGYYGYTF. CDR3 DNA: TGTGCCAGCAGTCCTCGGGACAATCGGATGGGTTACTATGGCTACACCTTC.

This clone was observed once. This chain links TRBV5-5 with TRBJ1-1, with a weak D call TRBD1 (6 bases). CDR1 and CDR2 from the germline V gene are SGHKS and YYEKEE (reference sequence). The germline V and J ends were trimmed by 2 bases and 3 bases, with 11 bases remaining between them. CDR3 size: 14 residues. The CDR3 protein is CASSFRGGDTEAFF. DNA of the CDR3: TGTGCCAGCAGCTTTCGGGGGGGCGACACTGAAGCTTTCTTT.

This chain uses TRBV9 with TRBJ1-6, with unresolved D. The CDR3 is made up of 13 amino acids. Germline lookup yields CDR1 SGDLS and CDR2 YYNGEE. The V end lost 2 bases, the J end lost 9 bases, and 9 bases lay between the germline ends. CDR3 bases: TGTGCCAGCAGCGTGGGTGAGGGTTCACCCCTCCACTTT. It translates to CASSVGEGSPLHF.

CDR3 sequence: CSASRRGRIDTEAFF. The CDR3 nucleotides read TGCAGTGCTAGTCGGAGGGGGCGAATTGACACTGAAGCTTTCTTT. The rearrangement joins TRBV20-1 to TRBJ1-1, with 7 nucleotides matching TRBD1. The length of the CDR3 is 15 residues. The trim removed 3 bases at V and 3 bases at J, leaving 10 bases unmatched. CDR1 is DFQATT, CDR2 SNEGSKA, per germline (reference sequence).

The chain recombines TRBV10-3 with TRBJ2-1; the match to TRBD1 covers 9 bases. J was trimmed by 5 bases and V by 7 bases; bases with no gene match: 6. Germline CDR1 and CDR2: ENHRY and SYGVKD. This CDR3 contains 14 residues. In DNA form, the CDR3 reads TGTGCCATCACAGGGGACAGGGAAAACAATGAGCAGTTCTTC. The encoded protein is CAITGDRENNEQFF.

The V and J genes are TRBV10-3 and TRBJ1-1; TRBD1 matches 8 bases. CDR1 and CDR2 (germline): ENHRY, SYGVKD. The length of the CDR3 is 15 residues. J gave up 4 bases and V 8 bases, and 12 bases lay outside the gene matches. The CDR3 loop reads CAISPSPTGGTEAFF. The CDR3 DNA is TGTGCCATCTCTCCTTCGCCAACAGGGGGCACTGAAGCTTTCTTT.

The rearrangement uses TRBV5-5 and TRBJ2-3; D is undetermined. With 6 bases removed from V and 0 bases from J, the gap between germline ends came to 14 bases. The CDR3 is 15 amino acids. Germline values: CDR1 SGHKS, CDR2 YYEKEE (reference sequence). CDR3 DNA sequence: TGTGCCAGCAATCCTAGACCGTCTAGCACAGATACGCAGTATTTT. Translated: CASNPRPSSTDTQYF.

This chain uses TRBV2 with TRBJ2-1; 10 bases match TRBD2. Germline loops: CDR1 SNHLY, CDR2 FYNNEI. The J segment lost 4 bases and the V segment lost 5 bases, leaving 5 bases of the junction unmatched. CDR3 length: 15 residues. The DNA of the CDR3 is TGTGCCAGCAGTCTAGCGGGAGTAGCGTACAATGAGCAGTTCTTC. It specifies CASSLAGVAYNEQFF.

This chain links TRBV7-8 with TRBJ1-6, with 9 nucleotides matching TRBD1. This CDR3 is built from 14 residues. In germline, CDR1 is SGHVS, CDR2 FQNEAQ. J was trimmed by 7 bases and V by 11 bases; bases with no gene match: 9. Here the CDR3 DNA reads TGTGCCGGCGGCGGGGACAGGGTAAATTCACCCCTCCACTTT. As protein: CAGGGDRVNSPLHF.

This CDR3 reads CASKTGENTEAFF. The CDR3 nucleotides are TGTGCCAGTAAAACAGGGGAGAACACTGAAGCTTTCTTT. This chain connects TRBV19 to TRBJ1-1, with 7 bases lining up with TRBD1. Germline CDR1 and CDR2: LNHDA and SQIVND (reference sequence). V lost 7 bases to trimming and J lost 1 base; unmatched junction nucleotides: 3. This CDR3 comprises 13 residues. Full variable domain (outside the CDR3, taken from reference TRBV19 and TRBJ1-1): DGGITQSPKYLFRKEGQNVTLSCEQNLNHDAMYWYRQDPGQGLRLIYYSQIVNDFQKGDIAEGYSVSREKKESFPLTVTSAQKNPTAFYLCASKTGENTEAFFGQGTRLTVV.